What follows are 27 T cell receptor beta chains derived from one specimen sequenced in a study of OX40 agonist ivuxolimab in advanced cancers. Here immunoSEQ multiplex PCR was the method, and the copy in TCRdb shows in-frame clones only, minus some. The sample carries tens of thousands of clones, about 88% recorded once. The material sequenced was CD4+ or CD8+ T cells sorted from blood, taken in a trial of the OX40 agonist ivuxolimab. The receptors were sampled from an adult with an advanced solid tumor such as melanoma, head and neck, liver or kidney cancer.

The rearrangement joins TRBV29-1 to TRBJ2-5, with D tentatively TRBD1 (6 bases). Germline-derived CDR1 and CDR2 are SQVTM and ANQGSEA. This CDR3 comprises 12 residues. The CDR3 reads CANRDIQETQYF. DNA of the CDR3: TGCGCAAACCGGGACATCCAAGAGACCCAGTACTTC.

The chain's CDR3 is CASASIGDGTEAFF. The CDR3 DNA reads TGTGCCAGCGCGTCAATAGGGGATGGCACTGAAGCTTTCTTT. The V gene is TRBV18, the J gene TRBJ1-1; D possibly corresponds to TRBD1 (5 bases). The length of the CDR3 is 14 residues. The V end was cut by 8 bases, the J end by 4 bases, with 17 bases between. In germline, CDR1 is KGHSH, CDR2 LQKENI.

V gene TRBV6-5 combines with J gene TRBJ2-5, with D possibly matching TRBD2 (6 bases). Looked up from germline, CDR1 is MNHEY and CDR2 is SVGAGI. The CDR3 has 14 residues. The V and J ends lost 2 bases and 4 bases respectively, with 11 bases between them. CDR3: CASSYGGIRETQYF. In DNA form, the CDR3 reads TGTGCCAGCAGTTACGGGGGGATTAGAGAGACCCAGTACTTC.

This rearrangement joins TRBV6-1 to TRBJ2-5; possibly TRBD1 or TRBD2 for D (6 bases each). CDR1 MNHNS and CDR2 SASEGT come from the germline V gene. The length of the CDR3 is 11 residues. Trimming left V 7 bases short and J 8 bases short, with 11 bases between. In nucleotides, the CDR3 is TGTGCCAGCACCAAGGGGGGCACCCAGTACTTC. Its protein is CASTKGGTQYF.

The chain carries TRBV2 and TRBJ2-1; D call uncertain. The germline V gene has CDR1 SNHLY and CDR2 FYNNEI. This CDR3 has 15 amino acids. V was trimmed by 6 bases and J by 4 bases, leaving 16 bases between them. CDR3 protein: CASSVTGLGYNEQFF. CDR3 nucleotides: TGTGCCAGCAGCGTCACTGGGCTTGGTTACAATGAGCAGTTCTTC.

V is TRBV5-4 and J is TRBJ2-3; D is possibly TRBD2 (6 bases). The CDR3 consists of 16 residues. CDR1 and CDR2 from the germline V gene are SGHNT and YYREEE (reference sequence). V lost 0 bases and J 1 base, leaving 12 bases between the germline ends. CDR3 residues: CASSLEARGGTDTQYF. The CDR3 region has the DNA TGTGCCAGCAGCTTGGAGGCGCGCGGGGGCACAGATACGCAGTATTTT.

This chain uses TRBV6-1 with TRBJ1-1; 7 nucleotides align to TRBD1. With 5 bases clipped from V and 4 bases from J, the junction kept 4 bases outside the gene matches. CDR1 is MNHNS and CDR2 is SASEGT in the germline V gene. This CDR3 comprises 13 residues. In nucleotides, the CDR3 is TGTGCCAGCAGTCGTCCAGGGGGCACTGAAGCTTTCTTT. As protein: CASSRPGGTEAFF.

The rearrangement joins TRBV7-2 to TRBJ2-7, with D tentatively TRBD2 (6 bases). CDR1 and CDR2 from the germline V gene are SGHTA and FQGNSA. The CDR3 extends over 16 amino acids. Between the trimmed V and J ends, which lost 5 bases and 2 bases, there was a span of 19 bases. CDR3 sequence reads: CASSRPPGLTPYEQYF. The CDR3 DNA is TGTGCCAGCAGCCGGCCCCCGGGACTGACCCCCTACGAGCAGTACTTC.

The chain joins TRBV30 to TRBJ2-3; 9 bases fit TRBD2. The CDR3 is 16 residues long. Germline V gene data show CDR1 as GTSNPN and CDR2 as SVGIG (reference sequence). Trimming took 3 bases from V and 3 from J; bases not matched to a gene: 10. The CDR3 here is CAWRFAGGQPTDTQYF. As DNA, the CDR3 is TGTGCCTGGAGATTTGCGGGGGGGCAACCGACAGATACGCAGTATTTT.

The V and J genes are TRBV7-9 and TRBJ2-7; 7 bases are shared with TRBD2. Germline V gives CDR1 SEHNR, CDR2 FQNEAQ (reference sequence). The trim removed 3 bases at V and 10 bases at J, leaving 3 bases unmatched. The CDR3 covers 11 residues. In DNA form, the CDR3 reads TGTGCCAGCAGCTTGGGAGGGTTTCAGTACTTC. Residues: CASSLGGFQYF.

In its sample, this clone was seen a few times. The chain joins TRBV7-9 to TRBJ1-2; D uncertain. The CDR3 has 12 amino acids. V was pared by 6 bases and J by 6 bases, with 11 bases between. CDR1 and CDR2 from the germline V gene are SEHNR and FQNEAQ (reference sequence). CDR3 coding DNA: TGTGCCAGCAGGCAAGACAAAGATGGCTACACCTTC. It yields the protein CASRQDKDGYTF. Complete variable domain (other parts from reference TRBV7-9 and TRBJ1-2): DTGVSQNPRHKITKRGQNVTFRCDPISEHNRLYWYRQTLGQGPEFLTYFQNEAQLEKSRLLSDRFSAERPKGSFSTLEIQRTEQGDSAMYLCASRQDKDGYTFGSGTRLTVV.

This clone was seen a handful of times. The CDR3 DNA is TGTGCCAGCAGTTACAATTGGAGAGACGAGCAGTACTTC. Translating gives CASSYNWRDEQYF. J is TRBJ2-7 and V is TRBV6-5; no firm D call. The germline V gene encodes CDR1 MNHEY and CDR2 SVGAGI. V was trimmed by 2 bases and J by 5 bases, leaving 10 bases between them. The CDR3 runs 13 residues.

This clone has just one count. The J gene is TRBJ1-1, the V gene TRBV6-6; 9 nucleotides match TRBD1. There are 14 residues in the CDR3. J was trimmed by 5 bases and V by 6 bases; bases with no gene match: 7. Germline V gene data show CDR1 as MNHNY and CDR2 as SVGAGI (reference sequence). The CDR3 DNA reads TGTGCCAGCAGAACACAGGGGGCGCGGACTGAAGCTTTCTTT. Encoded protein: CASRTQGARTEAFF.

CDR3 nucleotides: TGTGCCAGCAGCCCCACGAGACATAGGCAGTTCTTC. Encoded protein: CASSPTRHRQFF. V is TRBV7-2 and J is TRBJ2-1; no reliable D call. The CDR3 contains 12 residues. The germline V gene encodes CDR1 SGHTA and CDR2 FQGNSA. Trimming removed 5 bases at V and 12 bases at J, with 14 bases between.

This clone was detected only once. The chain links TRBV7-9 to TRBJ2-1; 9 bases match TRBD1. CDR1 SEHNR and CDR2 FQNEAQ come from the germline V gene (reference sequence). This CDR3 comprises 15 residues. With V trimmed by 5 bases and J by 12 bases, 14 bases remained unmatched. The CDR3 DNA sequence: TGTGCCAGCAGCCCCCCGGGGACAGGGCTAATGAGGCAGTTCTTC. The encoded protein is CASSPPGTGLMRQFF.

The J gene is TRBJ2-1, the V gene TRBV14; D is perhaps TRBD1 or TRBD2 (5 bases each). The CDR3 has 16 residues. CDR1 is SGHDN, CDR2 FVKESK, per germline. V was clipped by 4 bases and J by 5 bases, with 18 bases between them. The CDR3: CASSRSGTALNNEQFF. The CDR3 DNA reads TGTGCCAGCAGCCGATCCGGGACGGCTTTAAACAATGAGCAGTTCTTC.

This clone was observed once. The V call is TRBV5-8, the J call TRBJ2-1; maybe TRBD2 (5 bases). The CDR3 has 13 residues. CDR1 and CDR2 (germline): SGHTS, YDEGEE. V was clipped by 2 bases and J by 5 bases, with 8 bases between them. CDR3 region: CASSLTRDNEQFF. The CDR3 coding sequence is TGTGCCAGCAGCTTAACTAGAGACAATGAGCAGTTCTTC.

This chain uses TRBV19 with TRBJ2-1, with TRBD1 matching 8 bases. Germline V gives CDR1 LNHDA, CDR2 SQIVND (reference sequence). V lost 9 bases to trimming and J lost 7 bases; unmatched junction nucleotides: 8. The CDR3 covers 13 residues. As DNA, the CDR3 is TGTGCCAGCGGACAGGGTACGGGTAATGAGCAGTTCTTC. As protein: CASGQGTGNEQFF.

The chain uses TRBV7-2 and TRBJ1-4, with D perhaps matching TRBD1 (5 bases). This CDR3 is 18 amino acids long. Germline V CDR1 and CDR2: SGHTA, FQGNSA. Trimming shortened V by 5 bases and J by 6 bases, and 25 bases separated the two germline ends. The CDR3 DNA follows: TGTGCCAGCAGCCGTAACCTCCAGGGAGGGAGGATCGATGAAAAACTGTTTTTT. Amino acids: CASSRNLQGGRIDEKLFF.

The J gene is TRBJ1-1, the V gene TRBV11-2; 7 bases are shared with TRBD1. This CDR3 contains 15 residues. V trimming: 5 bases; J trimming: 2 bases; junction bases outside the gene matches: 8. Germline-derived CDR1 and CDR2 are SGHAT and FQNNGV. As DNA, the CDR3 is TGTGCCAGCAGCCCAATACAGGGGACAAACACTGAAGCTTTCTTT. The encoded protein is CASSPIQGTNTEAFF.

This chain uses TRBV5-1 with TRBJ2-1; 13 bases line up with TRBD2. The germline gives CDR1 SGHRS, CDR2 YFSETQ. Trimming cost V 4 bases and J 10 bases; bases outside gene matches: 2. The CDR3 has 13 residues. For the CDR3, the DNA is TGCGCCAGCAGCGTGGGACTAGCGGGGGAGCAGTTCTTC. It translates to CASSVGLAGEQFF.

The V call is TRBV6-6, the J call TRBJ2-7, with 8 bases identical to TRBD1. Germline trimming cut 4 bases from V and 4 bases from J; bases unmatched to any gene: 6. The CDR3 is made up of 14 amino acids. Germline CDR1 is MNHNY and CDR2 is SVGAGI (reference sequence). In nucleotides, the CDR3 is TGTGCCAGCAGTTTTGGGACAGGAGGATACGAGCAGTACTTC. Residues: CASSFGTGGYEQYF.

The V and J genes are TRBV18 and TRBJ1-5, with no clear D. The ends were cut back, 1 base at V and 7 bases at J, with 8 bases in the middle. This CDR3 comprises 13 residues. Germline loops: CDR1 KGHSH, CDR2 LQKENI. In DNA form, the CDR3 reads TGTGCCAGCTCACCACGGAATGGGCAGCCCCAGCATTTT. Protein: CASSPRNGQPQHF. The full variable domain, with the rest looked up from reference TRBV18 and TRBJ1-5, is NAGVMQNPRHLVRRRGQEARLRCSPMKGHSHVYWYRQLPEEGLKFMVYLQKENIIDESGMPKERFSAEFPKEGPSILRIQQVVRGDSAAYFCASSPRNGQPQHFGDGTRLSIL.

A single count supports this clone. The chain uses TRBV6-5 and TRBJ1-1; D gene uncertain. The germline V and J ends were trimmed by 6 bases and 2 bases, with 13 bases remaining between them. The CDR3 spans 14 residues. Per the germline V gene, CDR1 is MNHEY and CDR2 is SVGAGI. CDR3 bases: TGTGCCAGCAGGAACCCGACCCGAAACACTGAAGCTTTCTTT. Its translation: CASRNPTRNTEAFF.

The chain has TRBV5-4 and TRBJ1-4; 7 bases map to TRBD1. With V trimmed by 0 bases and J by 12 bases, 11 bases remained unmatched. The germline gives CDR1 SGHNT, CDR2 YYREEE (reference sequence). The CDR3 has 15 residues. The CDR3 nucleotides read TGTGCCAGCAGCTTGGCCCGGGGCAGGGGGAGGGAACTGTTTTTT. Translation gives CASSLARGRGRELFF.

V usage is TRBV4-3 and J usage is TRBJ2-2, with D tentatively TRBD1 or TRBD2 (5 bases each). The CDR3 runs 17 residues. Trimming took 0 bases from V and 0 from J, leaving 11 bases between them. The germline V gene has CDR1 LGHNA and CDR2 YSLEER. CDR3 sequence (DNA): TGCGCCAGCAGCCAAGATGCGAGGGGCGCGAACACCGGGGAGCTGTTTTTT. It codes for CASSQDARGANTGELFF.

CDR3 in DNA: TGCGCCAGCAGCTCAGCGACACTTAACACTGAAGCTTTCTTT. The encoded protein is CASSSATLNTEAFF. J is TRBJ1-1 and V is TRBV5-1, with D hard to call. Trimming removed 3 bases at V and 2 bases at J, with 11 bases between. This CDR3 is 14 amino acids long. In germline, CDR1 is SGHRS, CDR2 YFSETQ. The full variable domain, with the rest looked up from reference TRBV5-1 and TRBJ1-1, is KAGVTQTPRYLIKTRGQQVTLSCSPISGHRSVSWYQQTPGQGLQFLFEYFSETQRNKGNFPGRFSGRQFSNSRSEMNVSTLELGDSALYLCASSSATLNTEAFFGQGTRLTVV.